Listed below are T cell receptor beta chains from one sample, sequenced in a study of shared clonotypes between healthy human individuals. Method: immunoSEQ multiplex PCR; TCRdb's copy keeps in-frame clones and lacks some. The repertoire holds 650,000 to 800,000 clones, approximately 72% seen once, with under 2% in the top ten. The material sequenced was memory CD4+ T cells sorted from blood. Receptors were obtained from a young woman in good health. The CDR3 runs from the conserved cysteine through the conserved F or W.

j_gene | v_gene | CDR3aa
TRBJ2-5 | TRBV5-4 | CASSLIPDTGRETQYF
TRBJ2-7 | TRBV18 | CASSGQGAYEQYF
TRBJ2-3 | TRBV7-8 | CASSIRVRDTQYF
TRBJ2-1 | TRBV6-5 | CASRFGFHNEQFF
TRBJ2-1 | TRBV5-6 | CASSSPGTGGAYNEQFF
TRBJ2-3 | TRBV2 | CASSHRVRADTQYF
TRBJ2-5 | TRBV2 | CASSEEVVPDPETQYF
TRBJ2-3 | TRBV18 | CASSPSSNTDTQYF
TRBJ2-6 | TRBV2 | CATPVDSGANVLTF
TRBJ1-1 | TRBV19 | CASSIIPGGTTEAFF
TRBJ2-6 | TRBV2 | CASEGSGANVLTF
TRBJ2-1 | TRBV14 | CASSQTLLAAGYNEQFF
TRBJ1-4 | TRBV28 | CASSLPRDRGKLFF
TRBJ1-2 | TRBV4-1 | CASSQVGTAYGYTF
TRBJ1-1 | TRBV6-5 | CASSYSAIGGNTEAFF
TRBJ2-3 | TRBV5-1 | CASSLGQDSTDTQYF
TRBJ2-2 | TRBV6-5 | CASSPAAVGTGELFF
TRBJ2-7 | TRBV7-8 | CASSADRKNEQYF
TRBJ2-5 | TRBV5-1 | CASSLPGETQYF
TRBJ2-2 | TRBV5-1 | CASSLQGADTGELFF
TRBJ2-7 | TRBV5-8 | CASSLADREMDEQYF
TRBJ2-3 | TRBV19 | CASSRADTDTQYF
TRBJ2-7 | TRBV6-6 | CASSPRDSYEQYF
TRBJ1-1 | TRBV19 | CASSTPGNRGRNTEAFF
TRBJ2-7 | TRBV7-9 | CASCPGDSGSYEQYF
TRBJ1-5 | TRBV6-1 | CASSDLSISGRGNQPQHF
TRBJ2-2 | TRBV7-3 | CASSSTMTSGRDTGELFF
TRBJ2-1 | TRBV28 | CASNRWGQHNEQFF
TRBJ2-1 | TRBV27 | CASSTGANDAYNEQFF
TRBJ2-1 | TRBV19 | CARASGAGLSQNQFF
TRBJ1-5 | TRBV6-1 | CASRQGEQPQHF
TRBJ1-4 | TRBV6-4 | CASSDSANEKLFF
TRBJ2-3 | TRBV27 | CASSLRGTGTDTQYF
TRBJ1-5 | TRBV28 | CASSTYTTGLNQPQHF
TRBJ2-7 | TRBV19 | CASSSLGTSGRSEQYF
TRBJ1-2 | TRBV29-1 | CSAHQQGPGASGYTF
TRBJ1-2 | TRBV6-5 | CASTGTGTRGYTF